What follows is one TCR beta chain and its context. The sample holds a few counts of this clonotype. The antigen this receptor binds is unknown. There are no base qualities to consult, and no much larger clone falls within one base. The data stem from a study of identical twins (dated by TCRdb to the mid-2010s). Turning to the overall study: The study deep-sequenced TCR alpha and beta repertoires from monozygotic twins, unrelated adults of various ages and cord blood to test whether fetal clonotypes persist. To rule out contamination, replicate twin experiments were performed at different times with different library preparation protocols. General study outcomes and caveats: Invariant T cells such as MAIT and iNKT could partly confound zero-insertion analyses, though diverse VJ usage argued against this for most clonotypes. A weaker excess of twin sharing was found in beta out-of-frame sequences because the signal-to-noise ratio was lowered by fewer shared sequences. Out-of-frame TCR alpha sequences shared between twins showed an excess of low generation-probability sequences compared with coincidental sharing between unrelated individuals. Because the same donors could not be followed over many years, conclusions were based on cross-sectional statistical analysis. In monozygotic twins, recombination models systematically underestimated out-of-frame TCR alpha sharing, but the models matched the sharing seen between unrelated individuals. Fewer insertions were carried by abundant cord blood beta clonotypes, a similar but weaker trend appeared in young adult naive repertoires, and no such trend appeared in memory repertoires.

Every donor was a healthy Caucasian. The twin cohort consisted of three pairs of female monozygotic twins, all aged roughly 18 to 30 years. Peripheral blood mononuclear cells were the source from which RNA for the TCR libraries was isolated. The library was generated by 5' RACE. Sequencer: Illumina HiSeq 2000. A universal primer binding site was added through template switching, and the final cDNA carried a unique molecular identifier so that TCR cDNA molecules could be counted accurately. Specific primers in the conserved constant-segment region were used to synthesize first-strand cDNA for the TCR alpha and beta chains. To control for contamination, every cDNA library carried two barcodes: a SMART-Mk sample barcode plus Illumina barcodes. Two successive PCR steps introduced TruSeq adapter sequences along with Illumina sample barcodes. TCR alpha and beta cDNA libraries were sequenced on the Illumina HiSeq platform with custom primers. Per the original workflow: MiGEC was used to process raw reads and extract unique molecular identifiers, and MiXCR was used to find CDR3 positions. For each individual, recombination models were inferred using an EM algorithm with the repgenHMM and IGoR tools. Shared clonotype analysis was performed with the tcR package in R, normalizing sharing by the product of cloneset sizes. Out-of-frame nonproductive sequences were analyzed to study raw recombination free of thymic and clonal selection effects. Clones were called with MiXCR by TCRdb after fastp trimmed the public reads at Q25, and only in-frame beta chains were retained. Rows with one shared CDR3 protein collapse into an entry with the most common genes and DNA. V and J calls and clone size were set by TCRdb, not the authors. This sample gives around 960,000 distinct CDR3 sequences in total; 12% of them show up just once. Around 1.6% of the sample comes from the top ten.

The CDR3 numbers 13 residues from cysteine through phenylalanine. Only the CDR3 part of the read is kept: 39 bases, read in frame from the first base. Reading the germline V gene (reference sequence) gives CDR1 DFQATT and CDR2 SNEGSKA. Trimming at the junction amounts to 1 base on V and 9 bases on J, and the germline ends lie 13 bases apart. These data also formed part of another study, on yellow fever vaccine responses in identical twins. Taken from the second paper: According to the authors, the vaccine-induced T cell response in identical twins seemed to be partly convergent and partly specific to each individual. In the study, vaccine-responding T cell clones were precisely tracked in identical twins.

The chain joins TRBV20-1 to TRBJ2-1; no D gene call is confident. Sequencing was performed on PBMCs. This receptor was taken from a woman aged 18 to 35 in good health. The nucleotides are TGCAGTGCTAGAGGCTCGTATGACATTGAGCAGTTCTTC. Translated, this gives CSARGSYDIEQFF.